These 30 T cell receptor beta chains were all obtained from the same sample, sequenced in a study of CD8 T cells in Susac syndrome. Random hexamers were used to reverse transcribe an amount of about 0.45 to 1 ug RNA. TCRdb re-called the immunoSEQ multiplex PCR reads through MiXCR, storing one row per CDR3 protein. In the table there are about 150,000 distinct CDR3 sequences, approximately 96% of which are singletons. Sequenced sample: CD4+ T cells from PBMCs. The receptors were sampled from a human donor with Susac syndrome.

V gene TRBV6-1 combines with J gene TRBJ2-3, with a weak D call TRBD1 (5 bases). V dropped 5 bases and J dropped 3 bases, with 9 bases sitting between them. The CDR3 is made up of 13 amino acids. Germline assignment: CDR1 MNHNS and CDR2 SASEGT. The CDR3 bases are TGTGCCAGCAGTAAAACAGGAACAGATACGCAGTATTTT. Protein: CASSKTGTDTQYF.

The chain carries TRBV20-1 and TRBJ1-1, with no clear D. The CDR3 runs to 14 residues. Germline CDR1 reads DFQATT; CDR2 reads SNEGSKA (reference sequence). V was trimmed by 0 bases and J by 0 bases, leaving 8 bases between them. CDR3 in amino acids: CSARDTIMNTEAFF. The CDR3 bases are TGCAGTGCTAGAGATACCATAATGAACACTGAAGCTTTCTTT.

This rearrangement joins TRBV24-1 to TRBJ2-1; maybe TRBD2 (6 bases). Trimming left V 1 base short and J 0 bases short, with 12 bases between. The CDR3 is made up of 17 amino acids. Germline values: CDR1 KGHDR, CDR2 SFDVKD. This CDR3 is CATSDFRGSSSYNEQFF. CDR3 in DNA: TGTGCCACCAGTGATTTTCGGGGGAGTAGCTCCTACAATGAGCAGTTCTTC.

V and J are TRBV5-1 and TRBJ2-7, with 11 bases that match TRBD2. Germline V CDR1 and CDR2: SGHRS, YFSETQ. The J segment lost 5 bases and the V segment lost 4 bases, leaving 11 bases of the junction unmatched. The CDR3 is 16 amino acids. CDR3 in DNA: TGCGCCAGCAGCCCGGTGGATCTAGCGGGAGGCCACGAGCAGTACTTC. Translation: CASSPVDLAGGHEQYF.

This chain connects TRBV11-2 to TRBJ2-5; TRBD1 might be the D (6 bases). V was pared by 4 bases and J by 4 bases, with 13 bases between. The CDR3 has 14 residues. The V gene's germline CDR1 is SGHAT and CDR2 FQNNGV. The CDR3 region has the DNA TGTGCCAGCAGCTCAGGGGCTGGGCCAGAGACCCAGTACTTC. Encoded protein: CASSSGAGPETQYF.

The CDR3 loop reads CASSVEQGGYEQYF. As DNA, the CDR3 is TGTGCCAGCAGCGTAGAACAGGGTGGCTACGAGCAGTACTTC. The chain combines TRBV9 with TRBJ2-7; tentative D call: TRBD1 (6 bases). Germline values: CDR1 SGDLS, CDR2 YYNGEE. The V end was cut by 0 bases, the J end by 3 bases, with 10 bases between. This CDR3 comprises 14 residues.

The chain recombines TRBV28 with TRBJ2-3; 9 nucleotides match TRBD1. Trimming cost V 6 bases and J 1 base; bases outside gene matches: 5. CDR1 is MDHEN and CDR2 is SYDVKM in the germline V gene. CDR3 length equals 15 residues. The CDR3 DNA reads TGTGCCAGCAGCCCAGGGGACAGGGGCACAGATACGCAGTATTTT. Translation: CASSPGDRGTDTQYF.

CDR3 DNA: TGTGCCAGCAGCTTAGAAGGGACTAGCGGGAGCTACGAGCAGTACTTC. Amino acid sequence: CASSLEGTSGSYEQYF. The chain links TRBV7-2 to TRBJ2-7, with 14 positions matching TRBD2. The CDR3 covers 16 residues. The germline gives CDR1 SGHTA, CDR2 FQGNSA. Unmatched junction bases numbered 2, after V lost 1 base and J lost 3 bases. The full variable domain, rest sourced from reference TRBV7-2 and TRBJ2-7, is GAGVSQSPSNKVTEKGKDVELRCDPISGHTALYWYRQSLGQGLEFLIYFQGNSAPDKSGLPSDRFSAERTGGSVSTLTIQRTQQEDSAVYLCASSLEGTSGSYEQYFGPGTRLTVT.

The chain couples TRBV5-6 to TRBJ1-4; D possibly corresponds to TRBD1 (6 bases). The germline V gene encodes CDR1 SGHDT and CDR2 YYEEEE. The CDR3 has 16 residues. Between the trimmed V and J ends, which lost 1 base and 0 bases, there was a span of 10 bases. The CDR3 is CASSLFQGSTNEKLFF. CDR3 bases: TGTGCCAGCAGCTTGTTTCAGGGGTCAACTAATGAAAAACTGTTTTTT.

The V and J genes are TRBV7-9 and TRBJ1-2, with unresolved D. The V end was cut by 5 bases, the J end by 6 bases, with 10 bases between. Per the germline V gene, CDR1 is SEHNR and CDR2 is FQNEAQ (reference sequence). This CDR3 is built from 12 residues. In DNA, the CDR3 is TGTGCCAGCAGCACCCGCTCGCATGGCTACACCTTC. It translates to CASSTRSHGYTF.

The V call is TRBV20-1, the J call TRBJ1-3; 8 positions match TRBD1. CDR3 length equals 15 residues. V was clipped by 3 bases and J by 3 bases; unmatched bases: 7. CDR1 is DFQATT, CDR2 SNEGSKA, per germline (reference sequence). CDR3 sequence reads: CSARAGQASGNTIYF. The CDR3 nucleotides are TGCAGTGCTAGGGCGGGACAGGCAAGTGGAAACACCATATATTTT.

The CDR3 loop reads CASSLEVDTQYF. The CDR3 DNA reads as TGCGCCAGCAGCTTGGAGGTGGATACGCAGTATTTT. The chain combines TRBV5-1 with TRBJ2-3; no clear D. V was clipped by 0 bases and J by 6 bases, with 5 bases between them. This CDR3 is 12 amino acids long. Per germline, CDR1 SGHRS and CDR2 YFSETQ.

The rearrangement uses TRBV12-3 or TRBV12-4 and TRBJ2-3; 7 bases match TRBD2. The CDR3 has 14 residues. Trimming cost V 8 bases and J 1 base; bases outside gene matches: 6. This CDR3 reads CASGRELRTDTQYF. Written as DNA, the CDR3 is TGTGCCAGCGGGCGGGAGCTGCGCACAGATACGCAGTATTTT.

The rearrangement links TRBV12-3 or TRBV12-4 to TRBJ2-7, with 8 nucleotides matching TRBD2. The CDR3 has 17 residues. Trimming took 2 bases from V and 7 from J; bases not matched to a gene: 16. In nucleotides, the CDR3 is TGTGCCAGCAGTTTAATCTTAGGCGGGGGGACCCATAGGGAGCAGTACTTC. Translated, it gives CASSLILGGGTHREQYF.

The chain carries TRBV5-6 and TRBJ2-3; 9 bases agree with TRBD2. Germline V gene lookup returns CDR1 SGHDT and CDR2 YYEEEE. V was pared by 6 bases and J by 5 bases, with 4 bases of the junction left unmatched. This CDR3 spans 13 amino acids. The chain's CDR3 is CASTRLAEDTQYF. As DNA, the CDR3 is TGTGCCAGCACCAGACTAGCGGAAGATACGCAGTATTTT.

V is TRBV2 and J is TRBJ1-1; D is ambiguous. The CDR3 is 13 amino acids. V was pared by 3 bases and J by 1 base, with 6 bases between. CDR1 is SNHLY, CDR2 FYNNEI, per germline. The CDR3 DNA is TGTGCCAGCAGTGAGTTGGAGAACACTGAAGCTTTCTTT. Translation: CASSELENTEAFF. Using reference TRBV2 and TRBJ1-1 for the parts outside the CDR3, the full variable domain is EPEVTQTPSHQVTQMGQEVILRCVPISNHLYFYWYRQILGQKVEFLVSFYNNEISEKSEIFDDQFSVERPDGSNFTLKIRSTKLEDSAMYFCASSELENTEAFFGQGTRLTVV.

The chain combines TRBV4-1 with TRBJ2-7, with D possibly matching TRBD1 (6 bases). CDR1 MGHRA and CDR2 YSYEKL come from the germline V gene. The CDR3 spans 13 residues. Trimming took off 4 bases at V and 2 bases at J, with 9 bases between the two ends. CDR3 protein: CASSRDITYEQYF. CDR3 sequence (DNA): TGCGCCAGCAGCCGGGACATAACCTACGAGCAGTACTTC.

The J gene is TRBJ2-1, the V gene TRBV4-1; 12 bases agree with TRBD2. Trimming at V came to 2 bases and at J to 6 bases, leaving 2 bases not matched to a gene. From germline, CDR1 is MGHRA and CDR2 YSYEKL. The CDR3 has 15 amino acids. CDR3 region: CASSQRTSGTNEQFF. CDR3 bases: TGCGCCAGCAGCCAAAGGACTAGCGGGACCAATGAGCAGTTCTTC.

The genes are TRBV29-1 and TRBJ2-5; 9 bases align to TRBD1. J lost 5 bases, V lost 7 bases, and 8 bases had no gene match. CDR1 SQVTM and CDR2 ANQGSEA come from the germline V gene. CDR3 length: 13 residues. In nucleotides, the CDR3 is TGCAGCGCCTCACAGGGGGCGGGGGAGACCCAGTACTTC. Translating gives CSASQGAGETQYF.

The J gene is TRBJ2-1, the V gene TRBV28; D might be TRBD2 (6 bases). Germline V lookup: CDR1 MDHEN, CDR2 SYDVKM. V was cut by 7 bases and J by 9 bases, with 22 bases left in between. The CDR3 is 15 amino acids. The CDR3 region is CASNDPAGRPIEQFF. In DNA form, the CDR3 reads TGTGCCAGCAATGACCCGGCAGGGAGGCCGATTGAGCAGTTCTTC.

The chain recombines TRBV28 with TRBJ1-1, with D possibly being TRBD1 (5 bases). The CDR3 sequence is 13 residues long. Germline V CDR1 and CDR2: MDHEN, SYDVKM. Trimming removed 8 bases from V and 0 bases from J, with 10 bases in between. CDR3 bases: TGTGCCAGCTTACAGGCTATGAACACTGAAGCTTTCTTT. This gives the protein CASLQAMNTEAFF.

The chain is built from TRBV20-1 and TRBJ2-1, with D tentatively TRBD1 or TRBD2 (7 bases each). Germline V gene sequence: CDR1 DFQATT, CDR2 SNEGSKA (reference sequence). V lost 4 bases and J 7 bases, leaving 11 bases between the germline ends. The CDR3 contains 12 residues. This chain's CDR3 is CSAIRGGNEQFF. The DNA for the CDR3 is TGCAGTGCTATCAGGGGGGGGAATGAGCAGTTCTTC.

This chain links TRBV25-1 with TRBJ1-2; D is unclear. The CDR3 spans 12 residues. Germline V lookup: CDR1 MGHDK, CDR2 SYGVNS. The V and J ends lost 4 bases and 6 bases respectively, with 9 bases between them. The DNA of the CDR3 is TGTGCCAGCAGTGCCGTTCCCCATGGCTACACCTTC. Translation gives CASSAVPHGYTF.

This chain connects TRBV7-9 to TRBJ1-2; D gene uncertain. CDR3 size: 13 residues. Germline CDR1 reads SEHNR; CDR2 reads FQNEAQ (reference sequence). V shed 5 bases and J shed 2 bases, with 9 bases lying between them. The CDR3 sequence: CASSLDNNYGYTF. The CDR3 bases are TGTGCCAGCAGCCTTGACAACAACTATGGCTACACCTTC.

CDR3 protein: CASSLWAGSSYEQYF. The CDR3 DNA sequence: TGTGCCAGCAGTTTATGGGCAGGGAGCTCCTACGAGCAGTACTTC. The chain joins TRBV28 to TRBJ2-7, with D perhaps matching TRBD1 or TRBD2 (5 bases each). V was cut by 0 bases and J by 0 bases, with 9 bases left in between. CDR1 is MDHEN, CDR2 SYDVKM, per germline. The length of the CDR3 is 15 residues.

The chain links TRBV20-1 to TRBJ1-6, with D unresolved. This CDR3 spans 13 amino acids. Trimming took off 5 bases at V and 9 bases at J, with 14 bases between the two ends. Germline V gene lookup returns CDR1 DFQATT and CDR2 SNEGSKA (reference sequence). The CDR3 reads CSAQLAPLSPLHF. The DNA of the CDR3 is TGCAGTGCTCAGCTTGCCCCCCTTTCACCCCTCCACTTT.

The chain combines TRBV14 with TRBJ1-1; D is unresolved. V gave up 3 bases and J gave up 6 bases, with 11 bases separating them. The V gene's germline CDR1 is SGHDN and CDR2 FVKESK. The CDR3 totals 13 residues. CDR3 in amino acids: CASSHLIVAEAFF. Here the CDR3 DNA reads TGTGCCAGCAGCCATCTGATCGTGGCTGAAGCTTTCTTT.

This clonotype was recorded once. CDR3 coding DNA: TGCAGTGCTAGAGATGCAAGGGGCTACGAGCAGTACTTC. It translates to CSARDARGYEQYF. This chain joins TRBV20-1 and TRBJ2-7; D is perhaps TRBD1 (5 bases). Looked up from germline, CDR1 is DFQATT and CDR2 is SNEGSKA (reference sequence). The CDR3 length is 13 residues. V lost 0 bases and J lost 3, with 9 bases in between.

The CDR3 protein is CASSHPGLAGTDTQYF. CDR3 sequence (DNA): TGCGCCAGCAGCCACCCCGGACTAGCGGGAACAGATACGCAGTATTTT. The rearrangement uses TRBV4-1 and TRBJ2-3; the match to TRBD2 covers 12 bases. V was clipped by 3 bases and J by 3 bases; unmatched bases: 4. This CDR3 comprises 16 residues. Germline CDR1 and CDR2: MGHRA and YSYEKL.

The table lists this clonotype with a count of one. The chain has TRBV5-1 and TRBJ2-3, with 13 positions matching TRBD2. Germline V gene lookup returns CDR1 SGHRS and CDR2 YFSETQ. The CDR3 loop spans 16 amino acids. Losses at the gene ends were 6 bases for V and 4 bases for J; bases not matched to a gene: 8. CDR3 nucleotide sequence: TGCGCCAGCACCTATGGACTAGCGGGAGACTCAGATACGCAGTATTTT. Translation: CASTYGLAGDSDTQYF.